One sample yielded the 7 T cell receptor beta chains listed below, sequenced in a study of cytomegalovirus exposure and HLA in healthy donors listed by TCRdb under 2017. The method behind the library was the immunoSEQ multiplex PCR assay. The multiplex PCR relied on a mix of 60 forward primers for TCR Vbeta segments and 13 reverse primers for TCR Jbeta segments. Not all clones reach the TCRdb copy of this immuneACCESS table, which keeps in-frame sequences only. Checked studies attribute under half of the gap to unresolved V genes and leave the rest unexplained. The sample includes about 120,000 clones, with around 76% observed a single time. Roughly 12% of the sample comes from the top ten. Sequencing was done on a sample of PBMCs. Source of these receptors: a woman aged 40 to 49 in good health and CMV-seropositive.

This clone came up once. This chain links TRBV30 with TRBJ1-2; TRBD1 matches 10 bases. This CDR3 spans 15 amino acids. CDR1 is GTSNPN, CDR2 SVGIG, per germline (reference sequence). The trim removed 2 bases at V and 8 bases at J, leaving 11 bases unmatched. Written as DNA, the CDR3 is TGTGCCTGGAGTAGGGACAGGGGATCCCTGGGGGGCTACACCTTC. Protein: CAWSRDRGSLGGYTF.

The J gene is TRBJ1-1, the V gene TRBV29-1, with D possibly being TRBD1 (5 bases). CDR1 is SQVTM and CDR2 is ANQGSEA in the germline V gene. This CDR3 has 13 residues. V shed 2 bases and J shed 5 bases, with 12 bases lying between them. CDR3 loop: CSVELTGGTEAFF. The CDR3 DNA is TGCAGCGTTGAACTTACGGGGGGAACTGAAGCTTTCTTT.

The chain joins TRBV7-9 to TRBJ1-1; weak D call: TRBD1 (6 bases). This CDR3 contains 11 residues. The germline CDR1 and CDR2 sequences are SEHNR and FQNEAQ (reference sequence). The ends were cut back, 3 bases at V and 9 bases at J, with 8 bases in the middle. The CDR3 region has the DNA TGTGCCAGCAGCTTGCAGGGGAAAGCTTTCTTT. Its protein is CASSLQGKAFF. Filled out from reference TRBV7-9 and TRBJ1-1, the complete variable domain reads DTGVSQNPRHKITKRGQNVTFRCDPISEHNRLYWYRQTLGQGPEFLTYFQNEAQLEKSRLLSDRFSAERPKGSFSTLEIQRTEQGDSAMYLCASSLQGKAFFGQGTRLTVV.

The chain carries TRBV14 and TRBJ2-1, with D maybe TRBD1 (5 bases). Per the germline V gene, CDR1 is SGHDN and CDR2 is FVKESK. The CDR3 is made up of 14 amino acids. V was clipped by 4 bases and J by 7 bases, with 14 bases between them. In nucleotides, the CDR3 is TGTGCCAGCAGCCCAACTCGACAGCTTAATGAGCAGTTCTTC. Translating gives CASSPTRQLNEQFF.

The chain joins TRBV27 to TRBJ1-2, with D possibly being TRBD1 (5 bases). The length of the CDR3 is 15 residues. The V gene's germline CDR1 is MNHEY and CDR2 SMNVEV (reference sequence). The germline V and J ends were trimmed by 8 bases and 3 bases, with 19 bases remaining between them. DNA of the CDR3: TGTGCCAGCCGGGGGACCAGGACAATTGACTATGGCTACACCTTC. Its protein product is CASRGTRTIDYGYTF.

The chain carries TRBV14 and TRBJ1-1, with D unclear. V was shortened by 4 bases and J by 5 bases, with 14 bases between the two germline ends. The CDR3 totals 14 residues. The germline V gene encodes CDR1 SGHDN and CDR2 FVKESK. CDR3 DNA sequence: TGTGCCAGCAGCCGAGGGCTCCTGGGAACTGAAGCTTTCTTT. This gives the protein CASSRGLLGTEAFF.

This clone was counted once. The chain combines TRBV19 with TRBJ2-7; 7 bases line up with TRBD1. Trimming at V came to 10 bases and at J to 0 bases, leaving 6 bases not matched to a gene. This CDR3 is built from 13 residues. The germline gives CDR1 LNHDA, CDR2 SQIVND (reference sequence). Here the CDR3 reads CATPRDSSYEQYF. The DNA for the CDR3 is TGTGCCACCCCCCGGGACAGCTCCTACGAGCAGTACTTC.